The 23 T cell receptor beta chains reported below all come from one sample, sequenced in a study of shared clonotypes between healthy human individuals. Positively selected for CCR7, the CD45RO-negative cells used as naive CD8 cells excluded terminally differentiated effector memory CD45RA+ cells. Using immunoSEQ multiplex PCR, the repertoire was profiled, and TCRdb retains in-frame clones only, with some absent. This sample has hundreds of thousands of clones, with around 96% found just once. Sequencing input: naive CD8+ T cells sorted from blood. These TCRs come from a young woman in good health.

The rearrangement uses TRBV2 and TRBJ2-3; 12 nucleotides line up with TRBD2. The CDR3 runs to 15 residues. Germline V gives CDR1 SNHLY, CDR2 FYNNEI. V shed 7 bases and J 0 bases; nucleotides not matched to a gene: 2. The CDR3 DNA sequence: TGTGCCAGCAATGGACTAGCGGGGAGCACAGATACGCAGTATTTT. This codes for CASNGLAGSTDTQYF. The full variable domain, rest sourced from reference TRBV2 and TRBJ2-3, is EPEVTQTPSHQVTQMGQEVILRCVPISNHLYFYWYRQILGQKVEFLVSFYNNEISEKSEIFDDQFSVERPDGSNFTLKIRSTKLEDSAMYFCASNGLAGSTDTQYFGPGTRLTVL.

The rearrangement links TRBV19 to TRBJ2-7; D is unresolved. Trimming cost V 6 bases and J 2 bases, with 17 bases left between them. The CDR3 runs 15 residues. CDR1 and CDR2 (germline): LNHDA, SQIVND (reference sequence). CDR3 residues: CASSAGAQFTYEQYF. The CDR3 DNA is TGTGCCAGTAGCGCTGGTGCGCAGTTTACCTACGAGCAGTACTTC.

The chain is built from TRBV9 and TRBJ2-3; D uncertain. V lost 0 bases and J 2 bases, leaving 13 bases between the germline ends. The CDR3 covers 16 residues. Germline CDR1 reads SGDLS; CDR2 reads YYNGEE. The CDR3 coding sequence is TGTGCCAGCAGCGTAGGTGGGCCAGGCAACACAGATACGCAGTATTTT. Its translation is CASSVGGPGNTDTQYF.

V usage is TRBV5-5 and J usage is TRBJ2-7; D is possibly TRBD2 (6 bases). Germline assignment: CDR1 SGHKS and CDR2 YYEKEE (reference sequence). Trimming shortened V by 3 bases and J by 0 bases, and 16 bases separated the two germline ends. CDR3 length: 16 residues. In DNA, the CDR3 is TGTGCCAGCAGCTCCCGGACACGGGGGACCTCCTACGAGCAGTACTTC. This translates into CASSSRTRGTSYEQYF.

In DNA form, the CDR3 reads TGTGCCAGCAGCTTGGGACTAGCGAACTACGAGCAGTACTTC. The encoded protein is CASSLGLANYEQYF. The rearrangement uses TRBV9 and TRBJ2-5; 10 bases are a match to TRBD2. The J call is doubtful: the DNA matches TRBJ2-7 better. Germline V lookup: CDR1 SGDLS, CDR2 YYNGEE. The CDR3 extends over 14 amino acids.

This clone was found once. This sequence joins TRBV28 and TRBJ2-7; D perhaps matches TRBD2 (5 bases). CDR3 length equals 14 residues. Germline CDR1 and CDR2: MDHEN and SYDVKM. V dropped 3 bases and J dropped 0 bases, with 9 bases sitting between them. Here the CDR3 reads CASSFLAASYEQYF. In DNA form, the CDR3 reads TGTGCCAGCAGTTTTCTAGCAGCCTCCTACGAGCAGTACTTC.

The chain uses TRBV18 and TRBJ2-7, with unresolved D. Germline V CDR1 and CDR2: KGHSH, LQKENI. Trimming took off 5 bases at V and 3 bases at J, with 14 bases between the two ends. The CDR3 spans 14 residues. CDR3 sequence (DNA): TGTGCCAGCTCATCCTCGGAATCTAACTACGAGCAGTACTTC. It translates to CASSSSESNYEQYF.

This chain connects TRBV11-2 to TRBJ2-5; 9 nucleotides agree with TRBD2. Near its end, the DNA agrees better with TRBJ2-7, so the J call may be wrong. This CDR3 has 15 residues. Germline CDR1 and CDR2: SGHAT and FQNNGV. The CDR3 DNA reads TGTGCCAGCAGCCTCGAGGCTAGCGGGAACTACGAGCAGTACTTC. Its translation is CASSLEASGNYEQYF.

The chain employs TRBV29-1 and TRBJ2-2; 10 bases map to TRBD1. The CDR3 totals 16 residues. V lost 7 bases, J lost 5 bases, and 13 bases stayed unmatched. Germline V gene lookup returns CDR1 SQVTM and CDR2 ANQGSEA. CDR3 nucleotides: TGCAGCGCGAGACCGGGACAGGGGTTATTGACCGGGGAGCTGTTTTTT. It translates to CSARPGQGLLTGELFF.

V gene TRBV4-2 combines with J gene TRBJ2-2; the D gene is possibly TRBD2 (5 bases). Trimming took off 0 bases at V and 6 bases at J, with 14 bases between the two ends. The CDR3 runs 16 residues. The germline V gene has CDR1 LGHNA and CDR2 YNFKEQ. For the CDR3, the DNA is TGTGCCAGCAGCCAAGAATGGGAGTCAGATGCCGGGGAGCTGTTTTTT. Protein: CASSQEWESDAGELFF.

This clone has a single count. The gene calls are TRBV9 and TRBJ2-3; 8 bases are a match to TRBD2. J gave up 4 bases and V 0 bases, and 4 bases lay outside the gene matches. The germline V gene encodes CDR1 SGDLS and CDR2 YYNGEE. This CDR3 is built from 15 residues. CDR3 coding DNA: TGTGCCAGCAGCGTAGAGGGGCGGGAGGCAGATACGCAGTATTTT. Its translation: CASSVEGREADTQYF.

With regard to this clone: Other DNA sequences within the sample encode an identical CDR3. This sequence joins TRBV27 and TRBJ2-7; 16 bases align to TRBD2. Germline lookup yields CDR1 MNHEY and CDR2 SMNVEV (reference sequence). This CDR3 has 16 residues. The trim removed 5 bases at V and 3 bases at J, leaving 4 bases unmatched. In DNA form, the CDR3 reads TGTGCCAGCAGTCCGGGACTAGCGGGGGGGAGCTACGAGCAGTACTTC. It translates to CASSPGLAGGSYEQYF.

This rearrangement joins TRBV5-6 to TRBJ2-3; 9 bases are shared with TRBD2. The trim removed 6 bases at V and 4 bases at J, leaving 18 bases unmatched. CDR1 and CDR2 from the germline V gene are SGHDT and YYEEEE. The CDR3 is made up of 18 amino acids. CDR3 residues: CASIHQRIAGAPADTQYF. The CDR3 DNA follows: TGTGCCAGCATCCACCAGAGAATAGCGGGAGCGCCCGCAGATACGCAGTATTTT.

This chain joins TRBV19 and TRBJ2-6, with TRBD1 identical over 7 bases. With V trimmed by 0 bases and J by 0 bases, 2 bases remained unmatched. From germline, CDR1 is LNHDA and CDR2 SQIVND (reference sequence). The CDR3 length is 17 residues. CDR3 sequence (DNA): TGTGCCAGTAGTATAGAAGGGGGCCGCTCTGGGGCCAACGTCCTGACTTTC. Amino acids: CASSIEGGRSGANVLTF.

V is TRBV7-9 and J is TRBJ2-1, with 9 bases that match TRBD2. The germline CDR1 and CDR2 sequences are SEHNR and FQNEAQ (reference sequence). The V segment lost 1 base and the J segment 4 bases; nucleotides outside the gene matches: 2. This CDR3 spans 15 amino acids. CDR3 sequence reads: CASSLVAGDYNEQFF. The CDR3 coding sequence is TGTGCCAGCAGCTTAGTAGCGGGAGATTACAATGAGCAGTTCTTC.

As regards this clone: Other DNA variants within this sample encode the same CDR3. The CDR3 bases are TGTGCCAGCAGCTTGGACATACAAGAGACCCAGTACTTC. Its protein is CASSLDIQETQYF. The chain has TRBV5-6 and TRBJ2-5; no clear D gene. CDR1 SGHDT and CDR2 YYEEEE come from the germline V gene. This CDR3 contains 13 residues. V shed 0 bases and J shed 2 bases, with 5 bases lying between them. Full variable domain (outside the CDR3, taken from reference TRBV5-6 and TRBJ2-5): DAGVTQSPTHLIKTRGQQVTLRCSPKSGHDTVSWYQQALGQGPQFIFQYYEEEERQRGNFPDRFSGHQFPNYSSELNVNALLLGDSALYLCASSLDIQETQYFGPGTRLLVL.

The chain recombines TRBV2 with TRBJ2-5; D uncertain. Germline CDR1 is SNHLY and CDR2 is FYNNEI. The CDR3 contains 10 residues. Trimming pared 2 bases from V and 14 bases from J, leaving 9 bases between. The CDR3 DNA reads as TGTGCCAGCAGTGAAAGTATTCATTACTTC. It translates to CASSESIHYF. Full variable domain (rest looked up from reference TRBV2 and TRBJ2-5): EPEVTQTPSHQVTQMGQEVILRCVPISNHLYFYWYRQILGQKVEFLVSFYNNEISEKSEIFDDQFSVERPDGSNFTLKIRSTKLEDSAMYFCASSESIHYFGPGTRLLVL.

The V gene is TRBV25-1, the J gene TRBJ1-1; D not resolved. CDR1 is MGHDK and CDR2 is SYGVNS in the germline V gene. Trimming left V 1 base short and J 8 bases short, with 11 bases between. The CDR3 is 13 amino acids. The CDR3 reads CASSEWRLTEAFF. The CDR3 nucleotides read TGTGCCAGCAGTGAATGGCGACTTACAGAAGCTTTCTTT.

This chain joins TRBV29-1 and TRBJ2-5, with D perhaps assigned TRBD1 or TRBD2 (5 bases each). Judging by the DNA end, TRBJ2-7 fits better; the J call may be wrong. This CDR3 region has 12 residues. CDR1 is SQVTM and CDR2 is ANQGSEA in the germline V gene. CDR3 region: CSAAGTAAEQYF. The CDR3, as DNA: TGCAGCGCCGCAGGGACCGCCGCCGAGCAGTACTTC.

This clone was found once. This sequence joins TRBV28 and TRBJ2-7; 7 bases agree with TRBD1. Germline-derived CDR1 and CDR2 are MDHEN and SYDVKM. V dropped 2 bases and J dropped 3; count of bases not matched to a gene: 10. This CDR3 has 16 residues. The CDR3 nucleotides read TGTGCCAGCAGTTTACCCCTTCGGACAGGCTACTACGAGCAGTACTTC. As protein: CASSLPLRTGYYEQYF. Based on the CDR3 plus reference TRBV28 and TRBJ2-7, the full variable domain is DVKVTQSSRYLVKRTGEKVFLECVQDMDHENMFWYRQDPGLGLRLIYFSYDVKMKEKGDIPEGYSVSREKKERFSLILESASTNQTSMYLCASSLPLRTGYYEQYFGPGTRLTVT.

Concerning this clone: Distinct nucleotide sequences in the sample also encode this CDR3. The CDR3 DNA sequence: TGTGCCAGCAGTTTAGTCGGGACAGCCTACGAGCAGTACTTC. Its protein is CASSLVGTAYEQYF. This chain links TRBV28 with TRBJ2-7; 7 nucleotides align to TRBD1. The V gene's germline CDR1 is MDHEN and CDR2 SYDVKM. Trimming took 2 bases from V and 2 from J; bases not matched to a gene: 3. The CDR3 is 14 amino acids.

The chain recombines TRBV27 with TRBJ2-4; D is unclear. Germline CDR1 reads MNHEY; CDR2 reads SMNVEV (reference sequence). CDR3 length: 14 amino acids. V dropped 11 bases and J dropped 0 bases, with 14 bases sitting between them. In DNA form, the CDR3 reads TGTGCCGCCTCGCCCACGGGAGCCAAAAACATTCAGTACTTC. Its translation: CAASPTGAKNIQYF.

This chain's CDR3 is CASSQEEDSESDEQYF. In DNA form, the CDR3 reads TGTGCCAGCAGCCAAGAAGAGGATAGCGAGTCGGACGAGCAGTACTTC. This chain joins TRBV4-2 and TRBJ2-7; a possible D gene is TRBD2 (5 bases). The CDR3 totals 16 residues. The V end was cut by 0 bases, the J end by 5 bases, with 17 bases between. The germline gives CDR1 LGHNA, CDR2 YNFKEQ.